The present entry profiles one TCR beta chain with its context. Its specificity is unknown. The record originates from a study of cytomegalovirus exposure and HLA in healthy donors. Germline values: CDR1 SGDLS, CDR2 YYNGEE. V shed 2 bases, J shed 12 bases, and the junction held 6 bases outside the gene matches. The CDR3 is 14 amino acids. Study observations and caveats: The productive fraction for most TCR beta V segments was about 87% or about 30% in an earlier analysis. Immune exposure information comprised only CMV serostatus.

The PCR ran on 60 Vbeta and 13 Jbeta primers. Clones were read by immunoSEQ multiplex PCR, and TCRdb kept only the in-frame ones, dropping some. The table shows some 120,000 clones, with 75% to 85% occurring only once. The chain couples TRBV9 to TRBJ2-7; TRBD2 matches 15 bases. The specimen sequenced was PBMCs. This clonotype originated in a woman between 50 and 59 years old in good health and CMV-seropositive. CDR3 amino acids: CASSVGTSGRFLYF. DNA of the CDR3: TGTGCCAGCAGCGTGGGGACTAGCGGGAGGTTCCTGTACTTC.